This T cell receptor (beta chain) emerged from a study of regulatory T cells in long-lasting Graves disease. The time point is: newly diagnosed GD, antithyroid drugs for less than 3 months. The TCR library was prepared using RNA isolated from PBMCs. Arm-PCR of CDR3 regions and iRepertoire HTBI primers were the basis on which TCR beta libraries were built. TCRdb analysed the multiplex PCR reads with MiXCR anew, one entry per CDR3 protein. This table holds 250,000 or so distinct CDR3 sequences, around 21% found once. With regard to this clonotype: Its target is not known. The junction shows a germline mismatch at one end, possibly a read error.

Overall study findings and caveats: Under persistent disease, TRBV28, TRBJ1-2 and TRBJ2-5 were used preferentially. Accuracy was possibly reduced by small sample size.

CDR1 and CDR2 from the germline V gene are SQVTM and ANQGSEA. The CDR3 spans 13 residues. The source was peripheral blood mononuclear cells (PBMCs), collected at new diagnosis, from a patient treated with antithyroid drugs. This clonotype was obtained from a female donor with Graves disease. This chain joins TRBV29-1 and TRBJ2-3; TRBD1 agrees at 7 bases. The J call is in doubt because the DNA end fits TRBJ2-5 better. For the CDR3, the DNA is TGCAGCGCCTCCCCAGGGGGTGGAGAGGCCCAGTACTTC. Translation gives CSASPGGGEAQYF.